This T cell receptor beta chain emerged from a study of cytomegalovirus exposure and HLA in healthy donors. PCR primers comprised 60 Vbeta and 13 Jbeta primers. Assay: immunoSEQ multiplex PCR; the TCRdb copy retains only in-frame clones and omits some. In total, the table holds more than 45,000 clones. J was trimmed by 4 bases and V by 3 bases; bases with no gene match: 1. This CDR3 contains 13 residues. Per germline, CDR1 SNHLY and CDR2 FYNNEI. This receptor was identified in a male donor in good health and CMV-seronegative. The sample comprised PBMCs. This rearrangement joins TRBV2 to TRBJ1-2, with TRBD1 matching 8 bases. CDR3 sequence (DNA): TGTGCCAGCAGTGAGGGACAGGTCTATGGCTACACCTTC. It is translated as CASSEGQVYGYTF.